This record looks at one T cell receptor (beta chain) sequence and its context. Original analysis: Scientists estimated how many nucleated cells there were by amplifying reference gene primers. The method was immunoSEQ multiplex PCR; TCRdb's version includes in-frame clones alone and lacks a portion of them. V and J calls and clone size are given by that table; D and trimming were obtained from the DNA. Of 250,000 to 300,000 clones in the sample, around 88% are singletons; the top ten hold approximately 5.4%. Germline loops: CDR1 KGHSH, CDR2 LQKENI. The CDR3 sequence is 14 residues long. The ends lost 3 bases at V and 5 bases at J; junction bases unmatched: 5. This sample is part of a study of blood T cell repertoires in COVID-19. Overall study: Spain, Italy and the United States supplied samples that represented acute and convalescent COVID-19. T cells, B-cell-depleted T cells, or PBMCs provided the cDNA or gDNA that served as material.

The sequencing input was peripheral blood. The rearrangement joins TRBV18 to TRBJ2-7; 9 nucleotides agree with TRBD1. The TCR sequence derives from a man older than 75 with acute or convalescent COVID-19. The CDR3 region has the DNA TGTGCCAGCTCACCGGGACAGGGAGCGGACGAGCAGTACTTC. Its translation: CASSPGQGADEQYF.